This T cell receptor (beta chain) stems from a study of T and B cells in COVID-19 patients. TRB rearrangements were amplified by multiplex PCR with BIOMED2 TRB-A/B primers. TCRdb fed the multiplex PCR reads into MiXCR, producing one record per CDR3 protein. The sample carries about 22,000 distinct CDR3 sequences, just under 30% recorded once. V lost 7 bases and J lost 7, with 17 bases in between. This CDR3 has 14 amino acids. Looked up from germline, CDR1 is MNHEY and CDR2 is SMNVEV (reference sequence). Blood genomic DNA input for TRB amplification was 250-500 ng. A note on this clonotype: Since a much larger clone is just one base distant, this may be a read error.

The chain is built from TRBV27 and TRBJ1-3, with a possible D match to TRBD1 (5 bases). This receptor was identified in a human donor who had recovered from COVID-19. The sample taken for sequencing was blood. The CDR3 DNA reads TGTGCCAGCAAGGGCAGGGTGGCGTGGAACACCATATATTTT. It yields the protein CASKGRVAWNTIYF.